This paragraph covers one T cell receptor (beta chain) sequence. Its antigen remains unidentified. No infections or other immune events were documented during collection. The data originate from a study of identifying expanded T cells in peripheral blood. Study results and caveats: Roughly two-week clone count variance significantly increased as total template count grew. Roughly 1.1 clones differed between technical replicates, versus around 15 and 19 over time.

Assay used: immunoSEQ multiplex PCR; TCRdb lists only in-frame clones, some missing. The sample has over 90,000 clones; about 91% are singletons. Per the germline V gene, CDR1 is LNHDA and CDR2 is SQIVND (reference sequence). This CDR3 region has 14 residues. Trimming removed 10 bases from V and 4 bases from J, with 19 bases in between. This TCR was recovered from a person aged 18 to 75 in good health. Sequenced material: blood. This sequence joins TRBV19 and TRBJ1-1; D call uncertain. CDR3 in amino acids: CATLAAESSTEAFF. DNA of the CDR3: TGTGCCACCCTAGCCGCCGAGTCTTCCACTGAAGCTTTCTTT. The variable domain in full, completed from reference TRBV19 and TRBJ1-1, reads DGGITQSPKYLFRKEGQNVTLSCEQNLNHDAMYWYRQDPGQGLRLIYYSQIVNDFQKGDIAEGYSVSREKKESFPLTVTSAQKNPTAFYLCATLAAESSTEAFFGQGTRLTVV.